Described below is a single T cell receptor beta chain sequence and its context. These data come from a study of blood T cell repertoires in COVID-19. Study information: Sites in the United States, Italy and Spain provided acute and convalescent COVID-19 samples. T cells, B-cell-depleted T cells, or PBMCs supplied cDNA or gDNA.

Libraries were prepared by immunoSEQ multiplex PCR; TCRdb keeps only in-frame clonotypes and omits some of them. The table has around 16,000 clones, 80% to 90% seen once. The ends lost 4 bases at V and 0 bases at J; junction bases unmatched: 12. From germline, CDR1 is ENHRY and CDR2 SYGVKD. The CDR3 spans 19 residues. The sample was peripheral blood. The TCR comes from a man aged 70-80 years in a cohort sampled during active COVID-19. The chain links TRBV10-3 to TRBJ2-1; the match to TRBD2 covers 10 bases. The CDR3 loop reads CAISGMSSGSLSSYNEQFF. The CDR3 region has the DNA TGTGCCATCAGTGGTATGTCTAGCGGGAGCCTGAGCTCCTACAATGAGCAGTTCTTC.